The 27 T cell receptor beta chains reported below all come from one sample, sequenced in a study of OX40 agonist ivuxolimab in advanced cancers. The method was immunoSEQ multiplex PCR; TCRdb's version includes in-frame clones alone and lacks a portion of them. The profile covers under 30,000 clones, with 75% to 90% appearing a single time and around 28% taken by the ten largest. This sample comprised CD4+ or CD8+ T cells sorted from blood, obtained in a trial of the OX40 agonist ivuxolimab. Every receptor here comes from an adult with an advanced solid tumor such as melanoma, head and neck, liver or kidney cancer.

This clone came up once. V gene TRBV7-9 combines with J gene TRBJ1-2, with D hard to call. Trimming stripped 3 bases from V and 1 base from J, with 6 bases between. This CDR3 has 13 amino acids. CDR1 is SEHNR and CDR2 is FQNEAQ in the germline V gene (reference sequence). CDR3 in amino acids: CASSLGFNYGYTF. The DNA for the CDR3 is TGTGCCAGCAGCTTGGGCTTTAACTATGGCTACACCTTC.

V is TRBV27 and J is TRBJ1-2, with TRBD1 matching 12 bases. The CDR3 consists of 15 residues. CDR1 MNHEY and CDR2 SMNVEV come from the germline V gene (reference sequence). V lost 3 bases to trimming and J lost 4 bases; unmatched junction nucleotides: 3. The CDR3 spells CASSFGTGGVYGYTF. The CDR3 DNA reads TGTGCCAGCAGTTTCGGGACAGGGGGCGTCTATGGCTACACCTTC.

The chain employs TRBV5-1 and TRBJ2-7, with D perhaps being TRBD1 or TRBD2 (6 bases each). The V gene's germline CDR1 is SGHRS and CDR2 YFSETQ. The CDR3 runs to 14 residues. The germline V and J ends were trimmed by 0 bases and 5 bases, with 12 bases remaining between them. Written as DNA, the CDR3 is TGCGCCAGCAGCTTGGTAGGGGGGCAGGACGAGCAGTACTTC. It specifies CASSLVGGQDEQYF. Variable domain in full (rest from reference TRBV5-1 and TRBJ2-7): KAGVTQTPRYLIKTRGQQVTLSCSPISGHRSVSWYQQTPGQGLQFLFEYFSETQRNKGNFPGRFSGRQFSNSRSEMNVSTLELGDSALYLCASSLVGGQDEQYFGPGTRLTVT.

The chain employs TRBV7-9 and TRBJ1-4; 7 bases match TRBD1. After removal of 5 bases from V and 0 bases from J, the junction contained 9 bases not matched to a gene. CDR3 length equals 17 residues. Germline CDR1 and CDR2: SEHNR and FQNEAQ (reference sequence). The CDR3 DNA reads TGTGCCAGCAGCCCCCGGGCCCAGGGGGCAACTAATGAAAAACTGTTTTTT. Translating gives CASSPRAQGATNEKLFF.

This chain joins TRBV6-5 and TRBJ2-2, with 7 bases that match TRBD1. The junction had 9 bases not matched to a gene; V was cut back by 6 bases and J by 5 bases. CDR3 size: 15 residues. CDR1 and CDR2 (germline): MNHEY, SVGAGI. The CDR3 DNA reads as TGTGCCAGCAGACCGCGGACAGGTTGGACCGGGGAGCTGTTTTTT. Protein sequence: CASRPRTGWTGELFF.

This clone was observed once. The J gene is TRBJ1-1, the V gene TRBV27, with 8 bases lining up with TRBD1. The CDR3 runs 13 residues. CDR1 and CDR2 from the germline V gene are MNHEY and SMNVEV (reference sequence). V shed 6 bases and J 6 bases; nucleotides not matched to a gene: 6. The CDR3 sequence: CASRQGASSEAFF. CDR3 sequence (DNA): TGTGCCAGCAGGCAGGGGGCGAGCTCTGAAGCTTTCTTT.

The V call is TRBV7-9, the J call TRBJ1-1; unclear D gene. Germline assignment: CDR1 SEHNR and CDR2 FQNEAQ (reference sequence). This CDR3 has 11 amino acids. Trimming removed 5 bases at V and 8 bases at J, with 9 bases between. CDR3 sequence reads: CASSQSFEAFF. The CDR3 bases are TGTGCCAGCAGCCAAAGCTTCGAAGCTTTCTTT.

The CDR3 nucleotides are TGTGCCAGCAGCCAGAGGGACAACAAGAATGAGCAGTTCTTC. This gives the protein CASSQRDNKNEQFF. V and J are TRBV4-2 and TRBJ2-1, with D perhaps TRBD1 (6 bases). From germline, CDR1 is LGHNA and CDR2 YNFKEQ. This CDR3 comprises 14 residues. Trimming left V 3 bases short and J 7 bases short, with 13 bases between.

This chain uses TRBV2 with TRBJ2-3; the D is unclear. CDR3 length: 16 residues. In germline, CDR1 is SNHLY, CDR2 FYNNEI. V gave up 4 bases and J gave up 6 bases, with 20 bases separating them. Here the CDR3 DNA reads TGTGCCAGCAGTGCCCGAAGCGTGGGATGGAAGGATACGCAGTATTTT. Protein: CASSARSVGWKDTQYF.

The genes are TRBV23-1 and TRBJ1-4, with D possibly matching TRBD1 (6 bases). TRBV23-1 is marked as an open reading frame, function uncertain. The V gene lost 7 bases and the J gene lost 0 bases, with 9 bases spanning the gap. The CDR3 runs 14 residues. CDR3 region: CASKDRSTNEKLFF. DNA for the CDR3: TGCGCCAGCAAGGACAGATCAACTAATGAAAAACTGTTTTTT.

This clone has a count of ten or more. The V call is TRBV2, the J call TRBJ1-6, with D maybe TRBD1 (5 bases). V was pared by 4 bases and J by 9 bases, with 16 bases between. The germline gives CDR1 SNHLY, CDR2 FYNNEI. This CDR3 comprises 15 residues. The CDR3: CASSGGEITPSPLHF. The CDR3 DNA sequence: TGTGCCAGCAGTGGGGGGGAAATTACTCCTTCACCCCTCCACTTT.

This chain uses TRBV6-5 with TRBJ1-2; weak D call: TRBD1 (5 bases). This CDR3 is 13 amino acids long. CDR1 is MNHEY and CDR2 is SVGAGI in the germline V gene. V lost 0 bases and J 8 bases, leaving 10 bases between the germline ends. The CDR3 loop reads CASSYSGDWGYTF. The CDR3 nucleotides read TGTGCCAGCAGTTACTCAGGGGATTGGGGCTACACCTTC.

This clone was counted once. The genes are TRBV5-1 and TRBJ2-5, with 8 nucleotides matching TRBD2. The V and J ends lost 0 bases and 2 bases, in that order; junction bases with no gene match: 3. In germline, CDR1 is SGHRS, CDR2 YFSETQ. This CDR3 region has 15 residues. As DNA, the CDR3 is TGCGCCAGCAGCTTGGGAGCGGGGGATCAAGAGACCCAGTACTTC. Encoded protein: CASSLGAGDQETQYF. The full variable domain, completed using reference TRBV5-1 and TRBJ2-5, is KAGVTQTPRYLIKTRGQQVTLSCSPISGHRSVSWYQQTPGQGLQFLFEYFSETQRNKGNFPGRFSGRQFSNSRSEMNVSTLELGDSALYLCASSLGAGDQETQYFGPGTRLLVL.

The genes are TRBV6-5 and TRBJ1-4; D possibly corresponds to TRBD1 (5 bases). The CDR3 is 14 amino acids. Deletions cut 2 bases from V and 7 bases from J, with 11 bases between. CDR1 and CDR2 from the germline V gene are MNHEY and SVGAGI. DNA for the CDR3: TGTGCCAGCAGTTACGGGGGGAACGTTGAAAAACTGTTTTTT. Protein sequence: CASSYGGNVEKLFF.

The V gene is TRBV19, the J gene TRBJ1-5; D is possibly TRBD1 (6 bases). This CDR3 is 15 amino acids long. The V end was cut by 5 bases, the J end by 3 bases, with 14 bases between. CDR1 and CDR2 (germline): LNHDA, SQIVND (reference sequence). The CDR3, as DNA: TGTGCCAGTAGTGGGGGGCCAGGGCTCAATCAGCCCCAGCATTTT. It encodes CASSGGPGLNQPQHF.

V is TRBV13 and J is TRBJ2-7, with 9 bases that match TRBD1. Trimming cost V 1 base and J 10 bases; bases outside gene matches: 11. Germline V CDR1 and CDR2: PRHDT, FYEKMQ (reference sequence). The CDR3 loop spans 15 amino acids. In nucleotides, the CDR3 is TGTGCCAGCAGCTTAGTGGGACAGGGTGAGGGGGCCCAGTACTTC. It specifies CASSLVGQGEGAQYF. Together with reference TRBV13 and TRBJ2-7, the CDR3 gives the full variable domain: AAGVIQSPRHLIKEKRETATLKCYPIPRHDTVYWYQQGPGQDPQFLISFYEKMQSDKGSIPDRFSAQQFSDYHSELNMSSLELGDSALYFCASSLVGQGEGAQYFGPGTRLTVT.

The V and J genes are TRBV27 and TRBJ1-1; no definite D call. Germline loops: CDR1 MNHEY, CDR2 SMNVEV (reference sequence). Trimming removed 6 bases from V and 3 bases from J, with 17 bases in between. The CDR3 consists of 15 residues. The CDR3 loop is CASSEFLGSDTEAFF. As DNA, the CDR3 is TGTGCCAGCAGCGAATTTCTGGGTTCGGACACTGAAGCTTTCTTT.

This clone is a singleton in its sample. This sequence joins TRBV7-3 and TRBJ1-3; maybe TRBD1 (5 bases). The germline V and J ends were trimmed by 2 bases and 2 bases, with 7 bases remaining between them. This CDR3 has 14 amino acids. CDR1 and CDR2 (germline): SGHTA, FQGTGA. The CDR3 nucleotides are TGTGCCAGCAGCTTAGACAGCACTGGAAACACCATATATTTT. Translation: CASSLDSTGNTIYF.

This chain uses TRBV27 with TRBJ2-2; 10 bases are shared with TRBD1. The V gene end was trimmed by 2 bases and the J gene end by 7 bases; junction bases not matched to a gene: 4. Germline V gene lookup returns CDR1 MNHEY and CDR2 SMNVEV (reference sequence). The CDR3 totals 15 residues. CDR3 nucleotides: TGTGCCAGCAGTTTACCGACAGGGGGCAACGGGGAGCTGTTTTTT. Its translation: CASSLPTGGNGELFF.

The chain couples TRBV6-5 to TRBJ1-5; TRBD1 might be the D (5 bases). The CDR3 consists of 14 residues. Germline lookup yields CDR1 MNHEY and CDR2 SVGAGI. The V end lost 4 bases, the J end lost 0 bases, and 7 bases lay between the germline ends. The DNA for the CDR3 is TGTGCCAGCAGTTTTGACAGTAGCAATCAGCCCCAGCATTTT. This sequence encodes CASSFDSSNQPQHF.

Written as DNA, the CDR3 is TGTGCCAGCAGTTTTGGGACAGGGGTGCTCGAGCAGTACTTC. This translates into CASSFGTGVLEQYF. The genes are TRBV27 and TRBJ2-7; 10 bases are a match to TRBD1. Germline trimming cut 3 bases from V and 6 bases from J; bases unmatched to any gene: 5. Germline values: CDR1 MNHEY, CDR2 SMNVEV (reference sequence). CDR3 length equals 14 residues.

This rearrangement joins TRBV7-6 to TRBJ2-6; D remains ambiguous. V shed 3 bases and J shed 5 bases, with 14 bases lying between them. The germline V gene encodes CDR1 SGHVS and CDR2 FNYEAQ. The CDR3 consists of 16 residues. The CDR3 is CASSLFPQSRANVLTF. The DNA for the CDR3 is TGTGCCAGCAGCTTGTTTCCACAAAGTCGGGCCAACGTCCTGACTTTC.

This clone showed up just once. The rearrangement links TRBV6-5 to TRBJ2-5; perhaps TRBD1 as D (6 bases). V dropped 6 bases and J dropped 3 bases, with 14 bases sitting between them. Germline assignment: CDR1 MNHEY and CDR2 SVGAGI. This CDR3 has 14 residues. The CDR3 DNA reads as TGTGCCAGCAGAAAAGACCAGGGGAAAGAGACCCAGTACTTC. Protein product: CASRKDQGKETQYF.

V gene TRBV28 combines with J gene TRBJ1-4, with D possibly being TRBD1 (5 bases). Trimming cost V 3 bases and J 8 bases, with 13 bases left between them. Germline V CDR1 and CDR2: MDHEN, SYDVKM. CDR3 size: 14 residues. The CDR3 loop is CASSFVGVEEKLFF. For the CDR3, the DNA is TGTGCCAGCAGTTTTGTGGGGGTGGAGGAAAAACTGTTTTTT.

The chain employs TRBV5-6 and TRBJ2-5; D not certain. The CDR3 loop spans 12 amino acids. Trimming took off 0 bases at V and 9 bases at J, with 9 bases between the two ends. CDR1 and CDR2 (germline): SGHDT, YYEEEE. The CDR3 is CASSLAENSQYF. The CDR3 bases are TGTGCCAGCAGCTTGGCCGAAAACTCCCAGTACTTC. Full variable domain (missing parts from reference TRBV5-6 and TRBJ2-5): DAGVTQSPTHLIKTRGQQVTLRCSPKSGHDTVSWYQQALGQGPQFIFQYYEEEERQRGNFPDRFSGHQFPNYSSELNVNALLLGDSALYLCASSLAENSQYFGPGTRLLVL.

The rearrangement joins TRBV7-9 to TRBJ2-2; 8 bases are shared with TRBD1. CDR1 and CDR2 from the germline V gene are SEHNR and FQNEAQ (reference sequence). The junction had 5 bases not matched to a gene; V was cut back by 5 bases and J by 6 bases. This CDR3 has 14 amino acids. In DNA, the CDR3 is TGTGCCAGCAGCCCCGGACAGGGAGCCGGGGAGCTGTTTTTT. The encoded protein is CASSPGQGAGELFF.

The chain employs TRBV6-5 and TRBJ2-2, with D perhaps TRBD1 or TRBD2 (6 bases each). The CDR3 sequence is 15 residues long. V gave up 2 bases and J gave up 5 bases, with 12 bases separating them. CDR1 is MNHEY, CDR2 SVGAGI, per germline. The CDR3 reads CASSYPGAETGELFF. The CDR3 nucleotides are TGTGCCAGCAGTTACCCGGGGGCTGAAACCGGGGAGCTGTTTTTT.